Detailed here is one T cell receptor beta chain. This entry comes from a study of blood T cell repertoires in COVID-19. CDR3 length equals 16 residues. Here immunoSEQ multiplex PCR was the method, and the copy in TCRdb shows in-frame clones only, minus some. The repertoire has some 460,000 clones, approximately 86% of them found once; the top ten carry about 0.75%. This TCR was recovered from a woman younger than 30 who had recovered from COVID-19. The sequencing input was PBMCs or T cells enriched from blood (not recorded which). The chain combines TRBV21-1 with TRBJ2-1; TRBD2 is taken as the D call from the table, unchecked against the DNA. TRBV21-1 is a documented pseudogene. The CDR3 region has the DNA TGTGCCAGCTGCCCCTCTGAGGGACTAGCGCGGGATGAGCAGTTCTTC. Translated, it gives CASCPSEGLARDEQFF.